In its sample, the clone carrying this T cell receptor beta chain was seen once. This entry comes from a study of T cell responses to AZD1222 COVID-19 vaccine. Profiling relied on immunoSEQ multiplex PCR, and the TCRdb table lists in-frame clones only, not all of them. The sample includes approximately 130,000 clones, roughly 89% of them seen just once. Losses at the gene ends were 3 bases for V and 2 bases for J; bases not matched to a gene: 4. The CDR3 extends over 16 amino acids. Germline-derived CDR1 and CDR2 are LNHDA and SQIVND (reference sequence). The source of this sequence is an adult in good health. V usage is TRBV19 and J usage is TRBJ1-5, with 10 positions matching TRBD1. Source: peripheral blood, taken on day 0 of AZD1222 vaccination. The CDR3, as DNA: TGTGCCAGTAGTATGGACAGGGGGGTGGGCAATCAGCCCCAGCATTTT. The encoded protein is CASSMDRGVGNQPQHF.